Below are 2 T cell receptor beta chains sequenced from a single sample in a study of blood T cell repertoires in COVID-19. Sequencing used immunoSEQ multiplex PCR; TCRdb keeps in-frame clones, though not all of them. Among tens of thousands of clones listed, 80% to 90% were seen once. Sequenced input: peripheral blood. These TCRs come from a human donor in a cohort sampled during active COVID-19.

This sequence joins TRBV4-1 and TRBJ1-5; D possibly corresponds to TRBD1 (5 bases). There are 15 residues in the CDR3. CDR1 and CDR2 from the germline V gene are MGHRA and YSYEKL. V was pared by 4 bases and J by 6 bases, with 16 bases between. CDR3 in DNA: TGCGCCAGCAGCCGGTATTCAAGCGGGGGTCAGCCCCAGCATTTT. It translates to CASSRYSSGGQPQHF.

The chain uses TRBV30 and TRBJ1-1; a weak D match, TRBD1 (5 bases). The CDR3 contains 14 residues. The V end was cut by 0 bases, the J end by 4 bases, with 12 bases between. CDR1 is GTSNPN and CDR2 is SVGIG in the germline V gene (reference sequence). CDR3 in DNA: TGTGCCTGGAGTGTAAGGGGTTTGGGCACTGAAGCTTTCTTT. This translates into CAWSVRGLGTEAFF.